This is a list of T cell receptor beta chains from one sample in a study of T cell changes during pregnancy in multiple sclerosis. The repertoire was sequenced with immunoSEQ multiplex PCR; TCRdb's copy has only in-frame clones and lacks some. The sample contains 40,000 to 50,000 clones, around 93% of which appear only once. The specimen comprised CD8+ T cells from peripheral blood mononuclear cells, sampled in the first trimester of pregnancy. The origin of the receptors is a female donor with multiple sclerosis, enrolled in a pregnancy study. CDR3s include the opening cysteine and the closing phenylalanine or tryptophan. A D gene is named only where the DNA matches it firmly. Some rows have no size entry. The others give once, few or many, or a class for an expanded clone.

cdr3_length: 15; clone_size: -; j_call: TRBJ2-1; v_call: TRBV27; d_call: -; cdr3_nt: TGTGCCAGCAGTTTATCTGGAGATCCCTACAATGAGCAGTTCTTC; cdr3_aa: CASSLSGDPYNEQFF
cdr3_length: 15; clone_size: -; j_call: TRBJ2-2; v_call: TRBV7-9; d_call: -; cdr3_nt: TGTGCCAGCTCAAGCCCGGAGACGAACACCGGGGAGCTGTTTTTT; cdr3_aa: CASSSPETNTGELFF
cdr3_length: 15; clone_size: -; j_call: TRBJ2-5; v_call: TRBV19; d_call: TRBD2; cdr3_nt: TGTGCCACCCAGAGGTGGCTAGCGGGCGGAGAGACCCAGTACTTC; cdr3_aa: CATQRWLAGGETQYF
cdr3_length: 11; clone_size: -; j_call: TRBJ1-2; v_call: TRBV20-1; d_call: -; cdr3_nt: TGCAGTGCTAAACAGGGACGGGGCTACACCTTC; cdr3_aa: CSAKQGRGYTF
cdr3_length: 11; clone_size: -; j_call: TRBJ2-7; v_call: TRBV9; d_call: -; cdr3_nt: TGTGCCAGCAGCGGAGGTCGGGAGCAGTACTTC; cdr3_aa: CASSGGREQYF
cdr3_length: 11; clone_size: few; j_call: TRBJ2-7; v_call: TRBV10-1; d_call: -; cdr3_nt: TGCGCCAGCAGCCAGGGATACGAGCAGTACTTC; cdr3_aa: CASSQGYEQYF
cdr3_length: 15; clone_size: -; j_call: TRBJ2-2; v_call: TRBV27; d_call: TRBD2; cdr3_nt: TGTGCCAGCAGTTTGCTAGCGGGTGCCACCGGGGAGCTGTTTTTT; cdr3_aa: CASSLLAGATGELFF
cdr3_length: 18; clone_size: -; j_call: TRBJ2-7; v_call: TRBV11-2; d_call: TRBD1; cdr3_nt: TGTGCCAGCAGCAAGACAGGGGGTCCACCAATATCGTACTACGAGCAGTACTTC; cdr3_aa: CASSKTGGPPISYYEQYF
cdr3_length: 13; clone_size: -; j_call: TRBJ2-7; v_call: TRBV7-3; d_call: TRBD2; cdr3_nt: TGTGCCAGCAGCCCTAGCGGCATGTACGAGCAGTACTTC; cdr3_aa: CASSPSGMYEQYF
cdr3_length: 18; clone_size: -; j_call: TRBJ2-5; v_call: TRBV5-5; d_call: TRBD1; cdr3_nt: TGTGCCAGCAGCTTGGAACTATCAGGGGGCGGGTACCAAGAGACCCAGTACTTC; cdr3_aa: CASSLELSGGGYQETQYF
cdr3_length: 15; clone_size: -; j_call: TRBJ2-1; v_call: TRBV6-1; d_call: -; cdr3_nt: TGTGCCAGCAACTTGGGACTGAGCTCCTACAATGAGCAGTTCTTC; cdr3_aa: CASNLGLSSYNEQFF
cdr3_length: 14; clone_size: -; j_call: TRBJ2-1; v_call: TRBV7-9; d_call: TRBD2; cdr3_nt: TGTGCCAGCAACTTACTAGCGGGACAAAATGAGCAGTTCTTC; cdr3_aa: CASNLLAGQNEQFF
cdr3_length: 19; clone_size: medium-sized; j_call: TRBJ1-5; v_call: TRBV28; d_call: TRBD1; cdr3_nt: TGTGCCAGCAGTTTCCCCGGGGCAGGGGGCCAATATAGCAATCAGCCCCAGCATTTT; cdr3_aa: CASSFPGAGGQYSNQPQHF
cdr3_length: 14; clone_size: -; j_call: TRBJ1-2; v_call: TRBV9; d_call: TRBD1; cdr3_nt: TGTGCCAGCAGCGCCCGGACAGGGGTTAATGGCTACACCTTC; cdr3_aa: CASSARTGVNGYTF
cdr3_length: 13; clone_size: -; j_call: TRBJ2-7; v_call: TRBV4-2; d_call: -; cdr3_nt: TGTGCCAGCAGCCCAGAAGGGGCACCCGAGCAGTACTTC; cdr3_aa: CASSPEGAPEQYF
cdr3_length: 14; clone_size: -; j_call: TRBJ2-1; v_call: TRBV10-2; d_call: TRBD1; cdr3_nt: TGCGCCAGCAGTGAGCAGGGGGCCTTCTATGAGCAGTTCTTC; cdr3_aa: CASSEQGAFYEQFF
cdr3_length: 18; clone_size: -; j_call: TRBJ2-3; v_call: TRBV7-6; d_call: TRBD1; cdr3_nt: TGTGCCAGCAGCCAAACGGCAGGGGGCCCTTCCGGCACAGATACGCAGTATTTT; cdr3_aa: CASSQTAGGPSGTDTQYF
cdr3_length: 14; clone_size: -; j_call: TRBJ2-6; v_call: TRBV6-4; d_call: -; cdr3_nt: TGTGCCAGCAGTGACCTCTCTGGGGCCAACGTCCTGACTTTC; cdr3_aa: CASSDLSGANVLTF
cdr3_length: 11; clone_size: -; j_call: TRBJ1-1; v_call: TRBV2; d_call: -; cdr3_nt: TGTGCCAGCAGTGATGTCGGTGAAGCTTTCTTT; cdr3_aa: CASSDVGEAFF
cdr3_length: 12; clone_size: -; j_call: TRBJ1-1; v_call: TRBV6-1; d_call: -; cdr3_nt: TGTGCCAGCAGTGTAAGTTCAACAGAAGCTTTCTTT; cdr3_aa: CASSVSSTEAFF
cdr3_length: 14; clone_size: -; j_call: TRBJ2-7; v_call: TRBV7-2; d_call: -; cdr3_nt: TGTGCCAGCAGCTTAGTCGGGACAACCTACGAGCAGTACTTC; cdr3_aa: CASSLVGTTYEQYF
cdr3_length: 15; clone_size: -; j_call: TRBJ2-1; v_call: TRBV7-6; d_call: -; cdr3_nt: TGTGCCAGCAGCTTAGTAGCGGTCAGGGACAATGAGCAGTTCTTC; cdr3_aa: CASSLVAVRDNEQFF
cdr3_length: 17; clone_size: once; j_call: TRBJ1-2; v_call: TRBV4-1; d_call: -; cdr3_nt: TGCGCCAGCAGCCAAGACCTCGGGTCTTCTGAGATCTATGGCTACACCTTC; cdr3_aa: CASSQDLGSSEIYGYTF
cdr3_length: 16; clone_size: once; j_call: TRBJ2-1; v_call: TRBV9; d_call: TRBD2; cdr3_nt: TGTGCCAGCAGCGTAGGGGGGGGACTAGCGGGGTGGGAGCAGTTCTTC; cdr3_aa: CASSVGGGLAGWEQFF
cdr3_length: 17; clone_size: -; j_call: TRBJ1-1; v_call: TRBV4-1; d_call: -; cdr3_nt: TGCGCCAGCAGCCAAGTTGGCGAGGGGGTGATGAACACTGAAGCTTTCTTT; cdr3_aa: CASSQVGEGVMNTEAFF
cdr3_length: 13; clone_size: -; j_call: TRBJ2-7; v_call: TRBV10-3; d_call: -; cdr3_nt: TGTGCCATCAGTGAGTCTCCTACCTACGAGCAGTACTTC; cdr3_aa: CAISESPTYEQYF
cdr3_length: 14; clone_size: once; j_call: TRBJ1-1; v_call: TRBV7-8; d_call: -; cdr3_nt: TGTGCCAGCAGCTTCTTTGGGAGGAACACTGAAGCTTTCTTT; cdr3_aa: CASSFFGRNTEAFF
cdr3_length: 16; clone_size: once; j_call: TRBJ2-7; v_call: TRBV13; d_call: TRBD2; cdr3_nt: TGTGCCAGCAGTTCTCCTAGCGGGGGGGCCGGGTACGAGCAGTACTTC; cdr3_aa: CASSSPSGGAGYEQYF
cdr3_length: 15; clone_size: -; j_call: TRBJ2-2; v_call: TRBV6-1; d_call: -; cdr3_nt: TGTGCCAGCAGTGATATTACAGGGACCACCGGGGAGCTGTTTTTT; cdr3_aa: CASSDITGTTGELFF
cdr3_length: 15; clone_size: -; j_call: TRBJ2-1; v_call: TRBV28; d_call: TRBD2; cdr3_nt: TGTGCCAGCAGCTTCCTAGCGGGAGGACTCAATGAGCAGTTCTTC; cdr3_aa: CASSFLAGGLNEQFF
cdr3_length: 11; clone_size: -; j_call: TRBJ2-1; v_call: TRBV20-1; d_call: TRBD2; cdr3_nt: TGCTCTACGGGAGGGCTTAATGAGCAGTTCTTC; cdr3_aa: CSTGGLNEQFF
cdr3_length: 15; clone_size: -; j_call: TRBJ2-3; v_call: TRBV18; d_call: TRBD1; cdr3_nt: TGTGCCAGCTCACCGACAGGGATTCGCACAGATACGCAGTATTTT; cdr3_aa: CASSPTGIRTDTQYF
cdr3_length: 14; clone_size: -; j_call: TRBJ2-7; v_call: TRBV5-1; d_call: -; cdr3_nt: TGCGCCAGCAGCTTGTGGGCAACAGGGTTCGAGCAGTACTTC; cdr3_aa: CASSLWATGFEQYF
cdr3_length: 15; clone_size: once; j_call: TRBJ2-3; v_call: TRBV27; d_call: TRBD1; cdr3_nt: TGTGCCAGCAGTTTATCGACAGGGTCCACAGATACGCAGTATTTT; cdr3_aa: CASSLSTGSTDTQYF
cdr3_length: 16; clone_size: -; j_call: TRBJ2-7; v_call: TRBV6-1; d_call: -; cdr3_nt: TGTGCCAGCAGTGAAAAGTCTTACAGTTACTCCTACGAGCAGTACTTC; cdr3_aa: CASSEKSYSYSYEQYF
cdr3_length: 13; clone_size: -; j_call: TRBJ1-1; v_call: TRBV27; d_call: -; cdr3_nt: TGTGCCAGCAGTTTCAGGGCGGACACTGAAGCTTTCTTT; cdr3_aa: CASSFRADTEAFF
cdr3_length: 15; clone_size: -; j_call: TRBJ1-5; v_call: TRBV19; d_call: TRBD1; cdr3_nt: TGTGCCAGTAGTTCCGGGACAGGGTCCCATCAGCCCCAGCATTTT; cdr3_aa: CASSSGTGSHQPQHF
cdr3_length: 14; clone_size: -; j_call: TRBJ1-5; v_call: TRBV27; d_call: TRBD1; cdr3_nt: TGTGCCAGCAGCCGACAGGGGCTCAATCAGCCCCAGCATTTT; cdr3_aa: CASSRQGLNQPQHF
cdr3_length: 14; clone_size: -; j_call: TRBJ1-1; v_call: TRBV2; d_call: -; cdr3_nt: TGTGCCAGCATCACAGGGTTGCAGAACACTGAAGCTTTCTTT; cdr3_aa: CASITGLQNTEAFF
cdr3_length: 12; clone_size: -; j_call: TRBJ1-1; v_call: TRBV6-6; d_call: -; cdr3_nt: TGTGCCAGCAGTTCTTTCGACACTGAAGCTTTCTTT; cdr3_aa: CASSSFDTEAFF
cdr3_length: 15; clone_size: -; j_call: TRBJ2-3; v_call: TRBV6-4; d_call: -; cdr3_nt: TGTGCCAGCAGTGACTCGGCTAGTAGCACAGATACGCAGTATTTT; cdr3_aa: CASSDSASSTDTQYF
cdr3_length: 14; clone_size: -; j_call: TRBJ1-6; v_call: TRBV7-8; d_call: -; cdr3_nt: TGTGCCAGCAGCTTAGACAGGGTCGATTCACCCCTCCACTTT; cdr3_aa: CASSLDRVDSPLHF